These 29 T cell receptor beta chains originate from one sample sequenced in a study of T cells in Graves' hyperthyroidism and ophthalmopathy. Amplification targeted TCR beta CDR3 regions from RNA transcripts. First-round RT-PCR targeting the TCR CDR3 was performed with the HTBI primer set. Each CDR3 protein is one row after TCRdb ran MiXCR on the multiplex PCR reads. The table has some 760,000 distinct CDR3 sequences, 12% to 15% seen once. The sample consisted of blood. The receptors were gathered from a woman between 18 and 29 years old with Graves' hyperthyroidism.

In DNA, the CDR3 is TGTGCCAGCAGCCCGCTAAGTTGGGACGGGACCTACGAGCAGTACTTC. Encoded protein: CASSPLSWDGTYEQYF. The V gene is TRBV27, the J gene TRBJ2-7; D possibly matches TRBD1 or TRBD2 (5 bases each). The V gene's germline CDR1 is MNHEY and CDR2 SMNVEV (reference sequence). The CDR3 runs to 16 residues. Trimming removed 6 bases at V and 2 bases at J, with 20 bases between.

This clonotype appeared a few times. The CDR3 region has the DNA TGCGCCAGCAGTGTCAGCGGGAAATACAATGAGCAGTTCTTC. As protein: CASSVSGKYNEQFF. V usage is TRBV10-1 and J usage is TRBJ2-1, with 7 bases fitting TRBD2. The CDR3 runs 14 residues. The V and J ends lost 4 bases and 4 bases, in that order; junction bases with no gene match: 4. The germline gives CDR1 WNHNN, CDR2 SYGVQD (reference sequence).

There are many counts of this clonotype. V is TRBV5-1 and J is TRBJ2-7; TRBD1 aligns across 10 bases. The CDR3 runs to 16 residues. The trim removed 0 bases at V and 2 bases at J, leaving 5 bases unmatched. CDR1 and CDR2 (germline): SGHRS, YFSETQ. The CDR3 is CASSLDGTGVPYEQYF. CDR3 DNA: TGCGCCAGCAGCTTGGATGGGACAGGGGTTCCCTACGAGCAGTACTTC.

In this sample, this clonotype turned up a few times. This chain links TRBV2 with TRBJ2-1; D might be TRBD1 (6 bases). The germline V and J ends were trimmed by 6 bases and 4 bases, with 16 bases remaining between them. The germline gives CDR1 SNHLY, CDR2 FYNNEI. The CDR3 length is 15 residues. The CDR3 DNA reads as TGTGCCAGCAGGCACAGGGAAGGAGGTTACAATGAGCAGTTCTTC. Protein: CASRHREGGYNEQFF.

This rearrangement joins TRBV20-1 to TRBJ2-7; 11 nucleotides align to TRBD2. In germline, CDR1 is DFQATT, CDR2 SNEGSKA (reference sequence). The ends lost 0 bases at V and 3 bases at J; junction bases unmatched: 4. The CDR3 totals 15 residues. The CDR3 coding sequence is TGCAGTGCTAGAGACGGGACTAGCGGACACTACGAGCAGTACTTC. Amino acids: CSARDGTSGHYEQYF.

Many counts were recorded for this clonotype. The DNA for the CDR3 is TGTGCCAGCCTGGAGTGGCAGACCACAGATACGCAGTATTTT. It is translated as CASLEWQTTDTQYF. This sequence joins TRBV2 and TRBJ2-3; D uncertain. Deletions cut 8 bases from V and 2 bases from J, with 14 bases between. Germline loops: CDR1 SNHLY, CDR2 FYNNEI. The CDR3 length is 14 residues. Using reference TRBV2 and TRBJ2-3 for the parts outside the CDR3, the full variable domain is EPEVTQTPSHQVTQMGQEVILRCVPISNHLYFYWYRQILGQKVEFLVSFYNNEISEKSEIFDDQFSVERPDGSNFTLKIRSTKLEDSAMYFCASLEWQTTDTQYFGPGTRLTVL.

In this sample, this clonotype turned up a few times. The CDR3 sequence: CASSTDRVEQFF. CDR3 sequence (DNA): TGTGCCAGCTCGACCGACAGGGTTGAGCAGTTCTTC. V is TRBV18 and J is TRBJ2-1; 7 bases align to TRBD1. The CDR3 runs 12 residues. The V and J ends lost 6 bases and 9 bases, in that order; junction bases with no gene match: 5. Germline CDR1 reads KGHSH; CDR2 reads LQKENI.

This clonotype was detected ten times or more. The gene calls are TRBV5-1 and TRBJ1-1; no clear D. Germline-derived CDR1 and CDR2 are SGHRS and YFSETQ. V dropped 4 bases and J dropped 1 base, with 11 bases sitting between them. The CDR3 runs 14 residues. Here the CDR3 reads CASSRETENTEAFF. The CDR3 DNA reads TGCGCCAGCAGCCGCGAGACGGAGAACACTGAAGCTTTCTTT.

There are a few counts of this clonotype. V usage is TRBV30 and J usage is TRBJ2-7; 11 bases map to TRBD2. CDR1 is GTSNPN and CDR2 is SVGIG in the germline V gene (reference sequence). There are 15 residues in the CDR3. The V and J ends lost 8 bases and 2 bases, in that order; junction bases with no gene match: 11. For the CDR3, the DNA is TGTGCCGTTGCACATACGACTAGCGGGGCCTACGAGCAGTACTTC. It is translated as CAVAHTTSGAYEQYF.

This clonotype came up a few times. The V and J genes are TRBV4-3 and TRBJ1-5, with D perhaps matching TRBD1 (5 bases). CDR3 length: 15 residues. V was pared by 3 bases and J by 7 bases, with 16 bases between. Germline V gene sequence: CDR1 LGHNA, CDR2 YSLEER. In DNA form, the CDR3 reads TGCGCCAGCAGCCAGCTAACAGGTTTTGGGCAGCCCCAGCATTTT. It translates to CASSQLTGFGQPQHF.

This clonotype was recorded many times. This chain connects TRBV11-2 to TRBJ2-7, with 10 nucleotides matching TRBD2. This CDR3 has 17 amino acids. Germline V gene sequence: CDR1 SGHAT, CDR2 FQNNGV. Trimming took 6 bases from V and 4 from J; bases not matched to a gene: 15. The CDR3 loop is CASRNRPGLAKTYEQYF. The DNA of the CDR3 is TGTGCCAGCAGAAATAGGCCGGGACTAGCGAAAACATACGAGCAGTACTTC.

This clonotype was seen repeatedly, ten times or more. The chain couples TRBV6-5 to TRBJ1-1; 7 positions agree with TRBD1. Trimming at V came to 0 bases and at J to 4 bases, leaving 23 bases not matched to a gene. Germline CDR1 is MNHEY and CDR2 is SVGAGI. The length of the CDR3 is 21 residues. CDR3 loop: CASSYSGQMGLSLVAGTEAFF. CDR3 nucleotide sequence: TGTGCCAGCAGTTACTCGGGACAGATGGGCCTGAGTTTAGTGGCGGGCACTGAAGCTTTCTTT.

The gene calls are TRBV4-3 and TRBJ2-7; 7 bases match TRBD2. Trimming removed 0 bases from V and 3 bases from J; junction bases left unmatched: 11. The CDR3 spans 17 residues. Per germline, CDR1 LGHNA and CDR2 YSLEER. The CDR3 protein is CASSQESVLSGVYEQYF. CDR3 in DNA: TGCGCCAGCAGCCAAGAGTCGGTGTTGAGCGGGGTCTACGAGCAGTACTTC.

This clonotype has at least ten counts. This chain connects TRBV11-1 to TRBJ2-1; possible D gene TRBD2, 6 bases. Germline V gene lookup returns CDR1 SGHAT and CDR2 FQDESV (reference sequence). Trimming took off 2 bases at V and 6 bases at J, with 8 bases between the two ends. The length of the CDR3 is 13 residues. The CDR3 nucleotides read TGTGCCAGCAGCTTAATCGGGAGCAATGAGCAGTTCTTC. It specifies CASSLIGSNEQFF.

The V and J genes are TRBV15 and TRBJ2-2, with D perhaps given as TRBD1 or TRBD2 (5 bases each). The V gene lost 4 bases and the J gene lost 1 base, with 13 bases spanning the gap. The V gene's germline CDR1 is LNHNV and CDR2 YYDKDF (reference sequence). The CDR3 runs to 16 residues. In DNA, the CDR3 is TGTGCCACCAGCACCGACGGGACGGGGAACACCGGGGAGCTGTTTTTT. Its translation: CATSTDGTGNTGELFF.

Many counts were recorded for this clonotype. The rearrangement joins TRBV18 to TRBJ1-4; D not resolved. V was shortened by 3 bases and J by 3 bases, with 8 bases between the two germline ends. Germline V CDR1 and CDR2: KGHSH, LQKENI. CDR3 length equals 14 residues. The CDR3 region has the DNA TGTGCCAGCTCACCTGTCGCAGCTAATGAAAAACTGTTTTTT. Translating it yields CASSPVAANEKLFF.

The chain employs TRBV28 and TRBJ2-2; 11 bases align to TRBD2. Germline assignment: CDR1 MDHEN and CDR2 SYDVKM. CDR3 length: 20 amino acids. The V gene end was trimmed by 3 bases and the J gene end by 2 bases; junction bases not matched to a gene: 14. CDR3: CASSFFLAGGTKDNTGELFF. DNA for the CDR3: TGTGCCAGCAGTTTTTTTCTAGCGGGAGGAACTAAAGATAACACCGGGGAGCTGTTTTTT. Full variable domain (missing parts from reference TRBV28 and TRBJ2-2): DVKVTQSSRYLVKRTGEKVFLECVQDMDHENMFWYRQDPGLGLRLIYFSYDVKMKEKGDIPEGYSVSREKKERFSLILESASTNQTSMYLCASSFFLAGGTKDNTGELFFGEGSRLTVL.

This clonotype was detected a few times. The chain links TRBV4-3 to TRBJ2-7; the D gene could be TRBD1 or TRBD2 (6 bases each). From germline, CDR1 is LGHNA and CDR2 YSLEER. V dropped 1 base and J dropped 6 bases, with 13 bases sitting between them. The CDR3 is 14 amino acids. CDR3 sequence (DNA): TGCGCCAGCAGCCAAGTTTGGGGGGCTGCCGAGCAGTACTTC. Its translation is CASSQVWGAAEQYF.

This clonotype was recorded at least ten times. The V call is TRBV2, the J call TRBJ2-2; D call uncertain. The germline V and J ends were trimmed by 8 bases and 5 bases, with 3 bases remaining between them. The CDR3 runs 10 residues. The germline gives CDR1 SNHLY, CDR2 FYNNEI. The CDR3 bases are TGTGCCAGCGGGACCGGGGAGCTGTTTTTT. Its translation is CASGTGELFF.

This clonotype was seen a few times. The chain combines TRBV29-1 with TRBJ2-3, with 11 bases that match TRBD2. Germline V gives CDR1 SQVTM, CDR2 ANQGSEA. The ends lost 7 bases at V and 1 base at J; junction bases unmatched: 4. CDR3 length: 14 residues. CDR3 nucleotides: TGCAGCGCTAGCGGGAGGTGGGGCACAGATACGCAGTATTTT. Translated, it gives CSASGRWGTDTQYF.

The rearrangement links TRBV5-1 to TRBJ2-3; D uncertain. Looked up from germline, CDR1 is SGHRS and CDR2 is YFSETQ. CDR3 length: 14 residues. V shed 4 bases and J shed 1 base, with 10 bases lying between them. This CDR3 reads CASSAPSGTDTQYF. The CDR3, as DNA: TGCGCCAGCAGCGCACCTAGTGGCACAGATACGCAGTATTTT.

CDR3 DNA sequence: TGTGCCAGCAGCCCGGCGAGGGCCTTGTACGAGCAGTACTTC. This translates into CASSPARALYEQYF. This chain links TRBV11-1 with TRBJ2-7; a possible D gene is TRBD2 (5 bases). Trimming cost V 5 bases and J 4 bases, with 15 bases left between them. The CDR3 has 14 amino acids. The V gene's germline CDR1 is SGHAT and CDR2 FQDESV (reference sequence).

This clonotype was counted at least ten times. This chain uses TRBV12-3 or TRBV12-4 with TRBJ1-5, with TRBD1 identical over 9 bases. This CDR3 is built from 20 residues. V shed 1 base, J shed 7 bases, and the junction held 20 bases outside the gene matches. CDR3 region: CASSLEGTGLRGQGRQPQHF. The CDR3 bases are TGTGCCAGCAGTTTAGAAGGGACAGGGTTGAGGGGACAGGGTAGACAGCCCCAGCATTTT.

This clonotype was detected a few times. This chain links TRBV3-1 with TRBJ2-3; D gene ambiguous. The length of the CDR3 is 12 residues. V lost 8 bases to trimming and J lost 5 bases, with 11 bases between them. Germline CDR1 is LGHDT and CDR2 is YNNKEL (reference sequence). CDR3 residues: CASGIGLDTQYF. The CDR3 bases are TGTGCCAGCGGTATAGGATTAGATACGCAGTATTTT.

The V and J genes are TRBV20-1 and TRBJ2-7; 9 bases align to TRBD1. V lost 0 bases and J lost 4; bases outside the gene matches: 4. Germline V lookup: CDR1 DFQATT, CDR2 SNEGSKA (reference sequence). The CDR3 runs 14 residues. For the CDR3, the DNA is TGCAGTGCTAGAGACTACAGGGGGCTTTACGAGCAGTACTTC. This gives the protein CSARDYRGLYEQYF.

This clonotype showed up just a few times. V gene TRBV12-3 or TRBV12-4 combines with J gene TRBJ1-3, with D unresolved. Trimming left V 1 base short and J 15 bases short, with 13 bases between. The CDR3 has 12 residues. This CDR3 is CASSLEEDRSYF. CDR3 DNA: TGTGCCAGCAGTTTAGAGGAGGACCGTTCATATTTT.

In DNA, the CDR3 is TGTGCCAGCAGTTGGGACTATAGCACAGATACGCAGTATTTT. This translates into CASSWDYSTDTQYF. The J gene is TRBJ2-3, the V gene TRBV7-2; the match to TRBD2 covers 7 bases. Germline values: CDR1 SGHTA, CDR2 FQGNSA. The CDR3 spans 14 residues. Germline trimming cut 6 bases from V and 0 bases from J; bases unmatched to any gene: 3.

V is TRBV5-1 and J is TRBJ2-5, with D tentatively TRBD1 (6 bases). In germline, CDR1 is SGHRS, CDR2 YFSETQ. V was pared by 0 bases and J by 5 bases, with 11 bases between. The CDR3 runs to 14 residues. The CDR3 DNA follows: TGCGCCAGCAGCTTGGTATCAGGGGTGGAGACCCAGTACTTC. Its translation: CASSLVSGVETQYF. The full variable domain, completed using reference TRBV5-1 and TRBJ2-5, is KAGVTQTPRYLIKTRGQQVTLSCSPISGHRSVSWYQQTPGQGLQFLFEYFSETQRNKGNFPGRFSGRQFSNSRSEMNVSTLELGDSALYLCASSLVSGVETQYFGPGTRLLVL.

In its sample, this clonotype was seen many times. This chain uses TRBV2 with TRBJ1-1; TRBD1 might be the D (6 bases). V gave up 7 bases and J gave up 4 bases, with 16 bases separating them. Germline values: CDR1 SNHLY, CDR2 FYNNEI. This CDR3 has 14 amino acids. For the CDR3, the DNA is TGTGCCAGCACAGGAAGGACAGAGTTCACTGAAGCTTTCTTT. This sequence encodes CASTGRTEFTEAFF.